This is a list of T cell receptor beta chains from one sample in a study of cytomegalovirus exposure and HLA in healthy donors. The data were produced by immunoSEQ multiplex PCR, yet TCRdb's version contains in-frame clones alone and is incomplete. The sample has a few hundred thousand clones; roughly two thirds are singletons. Material: PBMCs. The receptor source for this set is a female donor in good health and CMV-seronegative. Both conserved end residues are part of each CDR3. Each record gives: CDR3 protein, CDR3 DNA, CDR3 length, D gene, clone size, J gene, V gene. D genes are given only for firm matches. Not every row has a clone size; where given, it reads once, few, many or a size class.

cdr3_aa: CASSSNRVYEQYF
cdr3_nt: TGTGCCAGCAGTTCGAACAGGGTCTACGAGCAGTACTTC
cdr3_length: 13
d_call: -
clone_size: -
j_call: TRBJ2-7
v_call: TRBV28

cdr3_aa: CASSLIGGISTDTQYF
cdr3_nt: TGTGCCAGCAGCTTAATAGGGGGCATTAGCACAGATACGCAGTATTTT
cdr3_length: 16
d_call: TRBD1
clone_size: -
j_call: TRBJ2-3
v_call: TRBV7-8

cdr3_aa: CASSVRDRGPEAFF
cdr3_nt: TGTGCCAGCAGCGTCCGGGACAGGGGGCCAGAAGCTTTCTTT
cdr3_length: 14
d_call: TRBD1
clone_size: -
j_call: TRBJ1-1
v_call: TRBV7-8

cdr3_aa: CASSMTGLPLSPEQFF
cdr3_nt: TGTGCCAGTAGTATGACGGGACTCCCCCTTTCTCCTGAGCAGTTCTTC
cdr3_length: 16
d_call: -
clone_size: -
j_call: TRBJ2-1
v_call: TRBV19

cdr3_aa: CATSRGAQTDTQYF
cdr3_nt: TGTGCCACCAGCAGAGGTGCGCAAACAGATACGCAGTATTTT
cdr3_length: 14
d_call: -
clone_size: -
j_call: TRBJ2-3
v_call: TRBV15

cdr3_aa: CASRPGTGIYEQYF
cdr3_nt: TGTGCCAGCAGACCCGGGACAGGGATCTACGAGCAGTACTTC
cdr3_length: 14
d_call: TRBD1
clone_size: -
j_call: TRBJ2-7
v_call: TRBV6-6

cdr3_aa: CASSSRRGIYNEQFF
cdr3_nt: TGTGCCAGCAGCTCCCGAAGGGGGATCTACAATGAGCAGTTCTTC
cdr3_length: 15
d_call: -
clone_size: few
j_call: TRBJ2-1
v_call: TRBV7-6

cdr3_aa: CASSFQAGYGYTF
cdr3_nt: TGTGCCAGCAGTTTTCAGGCAGGGTATGGCTACACCTTC
cdr3_length: 13
d_call: -
clone_size: -
j_call: TRBJ1-2
v_call: TRBV27

cdr3_aa: CASSLFPPSGRYEQYF
cdr3_nt: TGTGCCAGCAGTTTATTTCCCCCCTCCGGGAGGTACGAGCAGTACTTC
cdr3_length: 16
d_call: TRBD2
clone_size: -
j_call: TRBJ2-7
v_call: TRBV27

cdr3_aa: CASSVEQGGYEQYF
cdr3_nt: TGTGCCAGCAGTGTGGAACAGGGAGGGTACGAGCAGTACTTC
cdr3_length: 14
d_call: -
clone_size: few
j_call: TRBJ2-7
v_call: TRBV2

cdr3_aa: CASSPAGVPRETQYF
cdr3_nt: TGTGCCAGCAGTCCAGCGGGAGTCCCCCGCGAGACCCAGTACTTC
cdr3_length: 15
d_call: TRBD2
clone_size: -
j_call: TRBJ2-5
v_call: TRBV27

cdr3_aa: CASSHTGTGNYEQYF
cdr3_nt: TGCGCCAGCAGCCATACCGGGACAGGGAACTACGAGCAGTACTTC
cdr3_length: 15
d_call: TRBD1
clone_size: once
j_call: TRBJ2-7
v_call: TRBV4-1

cdr3_aa: CATSRVGIGGDYEQYF
cdr3_nt: TGTGCCACCAGCAGAGTGGGGATAGGGGGAGATTACGAGCAGTACTTC
cdr3_length: 16
d_call: -
clone_size: -
j_call: TRBJ2-7
v_call: TRBV15

cdr3_aa: CASRKLAGESNEQFF
cdr3_nt: TGTGCCAGCAGGAAACTAGCGGGAGAATCCAATGAGCAGTTCTTC
cdr3_length: 15
d_call: TRBD2
clone_size: -
j_call: TRBJ2-1
v_call: TRBV4-2

cdr3_aa: CASSPGRDGYTF
cdr3_nt: TGTGCCAGCAGTCCAGGCCGTGACGGCTACACCTTC
cdr3_length: 12
d_call: -
clone_size: -
j_call: TRBJ1-2
v_call: TRBV21-1

cdr3_aa: CSVEGHGSQTQYF
cdr3_nt: TGCAGCGTTGAAGGACACGGGAGTCAGACCCAGTACTTC
cdr3_length: 13
d_call: -
clone_size: -
j_call: TRBJ2-5
v_call: TRBV29-1

cdr3_aa: CASSPTPSRGYTF
cdr3_nt: TGTGCCAGCAGTCCCACCCCCTCGAGAGGCTACACCTTC
cdr3_length: 13
d_call: -
clone_size: few
j_call: TRBJ1-2
v_call: TRBV7-6

cdr3_aa: CASSERRGNEQFF
cdr3_nt: TGTGCCAGCAGTGAAAGGCGGGGAAATGAGCAGTTCTTC
cdr3_length: 13
d_call: -
clone_size: -
j_call: TRBJ2-1
v_call: TRBV6-4

cdr3_aa: CASSLQENTEAFF
cdr3_nt: TGTGCCAGCAGCTTACAGGAGAACACTGAAGCTTTCTTT
cdr3_length: 13
d_call: -
clone_size: -
j_call: TRBJ1-1
v_call: TRBV11-2

cdr3_aa: CASSVATSPETQYF
cdr3_nt: TGTGCCAGCAGCGTAGCAACTAGCCCAGAGACCCAGTACTTC
cdr3_length: 14
d_call: -
clone_size: -
j_call: TRBJ2-5
v_call: TRBV9

cdr3_aa: CASSNRGHSGNTIYF
cdr3_nt: TGTGCCAGCAGTAACAGGGGGCACTCTGGAAACACCATATATTTT
cdr3_length: 15
d_call: TRBD1
clone_size: few
j_call: TRBJ1-3
v_call: TRBV27

cdr3_aa: CAWRREAEQYF
cdr3_nt: TGTGCCTGGAGGCGGGAGGCTGAGCAGTACTTC
cdr3_length: 11
d_call: TRBD2
clone_size: -
j_call: TRBJ2-7
v_call: TRBV30

cdr3_aa: CASSLTRRGVMWTDTQYF
cdr3_nt: TGTGCCAGCAGCTTAACTCGCAGGGGTGTTATGTGGACAGATACGCAGTATTTT
cdr3_length: 18
d_call: -
clone_size: -
j_call: TRBJ2-3
v_call: TRBV7-9

cdr3_aa: CASSTLSGPYEQYF
cdr3_nt: TGCGCCAGCAGTACCCTTAGCGGACCCTACGAGCAGTACTTC
cdr3_length: 14
d_call: -
clone_size: few
j_call: TRBJ2-7
v_call: TRBV5-1

cdr3_aa: CASSEKPANTGELFF
cdr3_nt: TGTGCCAGCAGTGAAAAACCAGCGAACACCGGGGAGCTGTTTTTT
cdr3_length: 15
d_call: -
clone_size: -
j_call: TRBJ2-2
v_call: TRBV25-1

cdr3_aa: CASSSTATNEKLFF
cdr3_nt: TGTGCCAGCAGTAGCACTGCAACTAATGAAAAACTGTTTTTT
cdr3_length: 14
d_call: -
clone_size: -
j_call: TRBJ1-4
v_call: TRBV27

cdr3_aa: CASGLLGIGNEQFF
cdr3_nt: TGTGCTAGTGGCCTACTAGGTATTGGCAATGAGCAGTTCTTC
cdr3_length: 14
d_call: -
clone_size: -
j_call: TRBJ2-1
v_call: TRBV12-5

cdr3_aa: CASSQLAAGQFF
cdr3_nt: TGTGCCAGCAGCCAACTAGCGGCGGGGCAGTTCTTC
cdr3_length: 12
d_call: TRBD2
clone_size: -
j_call: TRBJ2-1
v_call: TRBV14

cdr3_aa: CSSSLRDNEQYF
cdr3_nt: TGTTCCAGCAGCTTGAGGGACAACGAGCAGTACTTC
cdr3_length: 12
d_call: -
clone_size: -
j_call: TRBJ2-7
v_call: TRBV7-9

cdr3_aa: CASSRVAGEGYEQYF
cdr3_nt: TGTGCCAGTAGCCGGGTTGCGGGTGAGGGCTACGAGCAGTACTTC
cdr3_length: 15
d_call: -
clone_size: -
j_call: TRBJ2-7
v_call: TRBV19

cdr3_aa: CASSDHRALQPQHF
cdr3_nt: TGTGCCAGCAGTGACCACAGGGCCCTCCAGCCCCAGCATTTT
cdr3_length: 14
d_call: -
clone_size: -
j_call: TRBJ1-5
v_call: TRBV2

cdr3_aa: CASSQQQYTDTQYF
cdr3_nt: TGCGCCAGCAGCCAACAACAGTACACAGATACGCAGTATTTT
cdr3_length: 14
d_call: -
clone_size: -
j_call: TRBJ2-3
v_call: TRBV4-1

cdr3_aa: CSVDEGASTDTQYF
cdr3_nt: TGCAGCGTTGATGAGGGGGCGAGCACAGATACGCAGTATTTT
cdr3_length: 14
d_call: TRBD1
clone_size: -
j_call: TRBJ2-3
v_call: TRBV29-1

cdr3_aa: CASSFDRPAVTEAFF
cdr3_nt: TGCGCCAGCAGCTTTGACAGGCCTGCCGTCACTGAAGCTTTCTTT
cdr3_length: 15
d_call: -
clone_size: -
j_call: TRBJ1-1
v_call: TRBV5-1

cdr3_aa: CASSLGSGAADTQYF
cdr3_nt: TGTGCCAGCAGCTTGGGGTCAGGGGCGGCAGATACGCAGTATTTT
cdr3_length: 15
d_call: -
clone_size: once
j_call: TRBJ2-3
v_call: TRBV5-4

cdr3_aa: CASSNHGGENTGELFF
cdr3_nt: TGTGCCAGTAGTAACCACGGGGGGGAGAACACCGGGGAGCTGTTTTTT
cdr3_length: 16
d_call: TRBD2
clone_size: -
j_call: TRBJ2-2
v_call: TRBV19

cdr3_aa: CACTGNTEAFF
cdr3_nt: TGTGCCTGTACAGGGAACACTGAAGCTTTCTTT
cdr3_length: 11
d_call: -
clone_size: -
j_call: TRBJ1-1
v_call: TRBV30

cdr3_aa: CASSSEPGSGYTDTQYF
cdr3_nt: TGTGCCAGCAGCTCAGAGCCCGGGAGTGGGTACACAGATACGCAGTATTTT
cdr3_length: 17
d_call: -
clone_size: -
j_call: TRBJ2-3
v_call: TRBV5-4

cdr3_aa: CASSEAHEQYF
cdr3_nt: TGTGCCAGCAGTGAAGCCCACGAGCAGTACTTC
cdr3_length: 11
d_call: -
clone_size: -
j_call: TRBJ2-7
v_call: TRBV6-1

cdr3_aa: CASSSTGGTTDTQYF
cdr3_nt: TGTGCCAGCAGCTCAACAGGGGGCACCACAGATACGCAGTATTTT
cdr3_length: 15
d_call: TRBD1
clone_size: few
j_call: TRBJ2-3
v_call: TRBV7-8

cdr3_aa: CASGTLYNEQFF
cdr3_nt: TGTGCCAGCGGGACTCTTTACAATGAGCAGTTCTTC
cdr3_length: 12
d_call: -
clone_size: -
j_call: TRBJ2-1
v_call: TRBV28

cdr3_aa: CASSQQGNQPQHF
cdr3_nt: TGTGCCAGCAGCCAGCAGGGGAATCAGCCCCAGCATTTT
cdr3_length: 13
d_call: -
clone_size: -
j_call: TRBJ1-5
v_call: TRBV7-9

cdr3_aa: CASSTRDSISGVGDEQYF
cdr3_nt: TGTGCCAGCAGTACCCGGGACTCTATTTCTGGGGTAGGGGACGAGCAGTACTTC
cdr3_length: 18
d_call: -
clone_size: -
j_call: TRBJ2-7
v_call: TRBV27

cdr3_aa: CASSQDGLAGGAGSYEQYF
cdr3_nt: TGTGCCAGCAGCCAAGATGGATTAGCGGGAGGTGCCGGGTCCTACGAGCAGTACTTC
cdr3_length: 19
d_call: TRBD2
clone_size: few
j_call: TRBJ2-7
v_call: TRBV4-2

cdr3_aa: CASSFGGRYAGELFF
cdr3_nt: TGTGCCAGCAGCTTCGGCGGGAGATACGCCGGGGAGCTGTTTTTT
cdr3_length: 15
d_call: TRBD2
clone_size: -
j_call: TRBJ2-2
v_call: TRBV5-4

cdr3_aa: CASSAPGTGGGGYTF
cdr3_nt: TGTGCCAGCAGCGCCCCCGGGACAGGGGGCGGTGGCTACACCTTC
cdr3_length: 15
d_call: TRBD1
clone_size: -
j_call: TRBJ1-2
v_call: TRBV7-8

cdr3_aa: CASSRTSGLYEQYF
cdr3_nt: TGTGCCAGCAGCCGGACTAGCGGCCTCTACGAGCAGTACTTC
cdr3_length: 14
d_call: TRBD2
clone_size: -
j_call: TRBJ2-7
v_call: TRBV11-1

cdr3_aa: CASSSGQGGNTIYF
cdr3_nt: TGCGCCAGCAGCAGCGGACAGGGGGGGAACACCATATATTTT
cdr3_length: 14
d_call: TRBD1
clone_size: -
j_call: TRBJ1-3
v_call: TRBV5-1

cdr3_aa: CASSGGGEANEKLFF
cdr3_nt: TGTGCCAGCAGTGGGGGCGGCGAGGCTAATGAAAAACTGTTTTTT
cdr3_length: 15
d_call: -
clone_size: -
j_call: TRBJ1-4
v_call: TRBV6-4

cdr3_aa: CASSLKKGQLGETGELFF
cdr3_nt: TGTGCCAGCAGTTTAAAAAAGGGACAGTTAGGGGAGACCGGGGAGCTGTTTTTT
cdr3_length: 18
d_call: TRBD1
clone_size: -
j_call: TRBJ2-2
v_call: TRBV27

cdr3_aa: CASSLGTGVAYEQYF
cdr3_nt: TGTGCCAGCAGCTTGGGAACAGGGGTAGCCTACGAGCAGTACTTC
cdr3_length: 15
d_call: TRBD1
clone_size: -
j_call: TRBJ2-7
v_call: TRBV5-6

cdr3_aa: CASSPGGPLYGYTF
cdr3_nt: TGTGCCAGCAGCCCGGGGGGACCGCTCTATGGCTACACCTTC
cdr3_length: 14
d_call: -
clone_size: -
j_call: TRBJ1-2
v_call: TRBV7-9

cdr3_aa: CASSPLIGTGGRDTQYF
cdr3_nt: TGTGCCAGCTCACCCCTGATAGGGACAGGGGGCAGGGATACGCAGTATTTT
cdr3_length: 17
d_call: TRBD1
clone_size: once
j_call: TRBJ2-3
v_call: TRBV18

cdr3_aa: CAGSSLGASKTYEQYF
cdr3_nt: TGTGCCGGCAGTAGTTTAGGGGCTTCGAAAACCTACGAGCAGTACTTC
cdr3_length: 16
d_call: -
clone_size: -
j_call: TRBJ2-7
v_call: TRBV28

cdr3_aa: CASRPSGRTDTQYF
cdr3_nt: TGTGCCAGTCGGCCCAGCGGGCGCACAGATACGCAGTATTTT
cdr3_length: 14
d_call: -
clone_size: -
j_call: TRBJ2-3
v_call: TRBV19

cdr3_aa: CASSDVSRGNEKLFF
cdr3_nt: TGCGCCAGCAGCGACGTGTCTCGAGGGAATGAAAAACTGTTTTTT
cdr3_length: 15
d_call: -
clone_size: -
j_call: TRBJ1-4
v_call: TRBV5-1

cdr3_aa: CASSQGAVDRRLDLSYTF
cdr3_nt: TGCGCCAGCAGCCAGGGAGCCGTCGACAGGCGCCTTGATCTTAGCTACACCTTC
cdr3_length: 18
d_call: -
clone_size: few
j_call: TRBJ1-2
v_call: TRBV4-1

cdr3_aa: CASSKVSGFSYEQYF
cdr3_nt: TGCGCCAGCAGCAAAGTTAGCGGGTTCTCCTACGAGCAGTACTTC
cdr3_length: 15
d_call: TRBD2
clone_size: -
j_call: TRBJ2-7
v_call: TRBV5-1

cdr3_aa: CASSLSSGSNHEQYF
cdr3_nt: TGTGCCAGCAGCCTTTCTAGCGGGAGTAATCACGAGCAGTACTTC
cdr3_length: 15
d_call: TRBD2
clone_size: few
j_call: TRBJ2-7
v_call: TRBV7-8

cdr3_aa: CASSNGQRNTEAFF
cdr3_nt: TGTGCCAGCAGCAACGGACAGAGGAACACTGAAGCTTTCTTT
cdr3_length: 14
d_call: -
clone_size: once
j_call: TRBJ1-1
v_call: TRBV21-1